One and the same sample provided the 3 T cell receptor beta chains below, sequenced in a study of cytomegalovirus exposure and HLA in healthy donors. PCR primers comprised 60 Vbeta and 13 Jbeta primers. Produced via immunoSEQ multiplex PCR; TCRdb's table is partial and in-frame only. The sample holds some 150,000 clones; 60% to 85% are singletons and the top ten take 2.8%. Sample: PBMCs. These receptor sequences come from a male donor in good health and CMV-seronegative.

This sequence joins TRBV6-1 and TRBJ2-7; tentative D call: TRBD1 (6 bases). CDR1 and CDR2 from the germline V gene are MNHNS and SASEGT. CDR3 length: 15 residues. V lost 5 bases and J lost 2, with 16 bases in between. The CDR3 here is CASSPWDTPTYEQYF. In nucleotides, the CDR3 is TGTGCCAGCAGTCCCTGGGACACCCCCACCTACGAGCAGTACTTC.

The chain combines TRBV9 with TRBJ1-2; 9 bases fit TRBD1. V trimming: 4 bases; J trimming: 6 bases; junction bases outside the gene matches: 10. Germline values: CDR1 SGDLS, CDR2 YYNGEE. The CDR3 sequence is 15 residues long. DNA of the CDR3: TGTGCCAGCAGCCCAGGCACCGGGACAGGGAATGGCTACACCTTC. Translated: CASSPGTGTGNGYTF.

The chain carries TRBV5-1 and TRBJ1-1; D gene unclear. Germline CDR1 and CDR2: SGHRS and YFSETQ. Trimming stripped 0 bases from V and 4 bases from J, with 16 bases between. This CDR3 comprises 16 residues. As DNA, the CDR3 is TGCGCCAGCAGCTTGGTCCCGGGTGTTCTGGGCACTGAAGCTTTCTTT. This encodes CASSLVPGVLGTEAFF.